The present entry profiles one TCR beta chain with its context. Distinct nucleotide sequences in the sample also encode this CDR3. Per germline, CDR1 SGHAT and CDR2 FQNNGV. V lost 2 bases and J lost 0, with 5 bases in between. The CDR3 has 14 amino acids. Only in-frame clones appear in the TCRdb table, and some are missing; sequencing was by immunoSEQ multiplex PCR. The data show about 2.3 million clones, more than 80% seen once. This sample is part of a study of shared clonotypes between healthy human individuals. The genes are TRBV11-2 and TRBJ2-1; D gene uncertain. This TCR was recovered from a man aged 18 to 35 in good health. Some clones in this sample may be carry-over from other donors' samples. The sample consisted of naive CD4+ T cells from PBMCs. Regarding subset: CD45RA+ positively selected. This CDR3 is CASSLTSSYNEQFF. The DNA of the CDR3 is TGTGCCAGCAGCTTAACGAGCTCCTACAATGAGCAGTTCTTC. The full variable domain, with the rest looked up from reference TRBV11-2 and TRBJ2-1, is EAGVAQSPRYKIIEKRQSVAFWCNPISGHATLYWYQQILGQGPKLLIQFQNNGVVDDSQLPKDRFSAERLKGVDSTLKIQPAKLEDSAVYLCASSLTSSYNEQFFGPGTRLTVL.